The 13 T cell receptor beta chains below come from one sample, sequenced in a study of human T cells and chemical hapten exposure. MiXCR, run by TCRdb on the RACE reads, gives a single entry per CDR3 protein. Of over 300,000 distinct CDR3 sequences listed, roughly 5% were seen once; the top ten hold just over 2.5%. Time point given: pre-sensitization, week 0. Treatment denoted: therapeutic diphenylcyclopropenone sensitization with weekly scalp DPC. Sequences were derived from whole blood, sampled in connection with sensitization to the hapten diphenylcyclopropenone (DPC). The receptors were gathered from a woman aged 45-60 years with alopecia areata. Some clones in this sample may be carry-over from other donors' samples.

This clonotype has a count of ten or more. The gene calls are TRBV27 and TRBJ2-2, with 9 bases lining up with TRBD2. Germline CDR1 MNHEY, CDR2 SMNVEV (reference sequence). Trimming at V came to 4 bases and at J to 2 bases, leaving 5 bases not matched to a gene. The CDR3 has 16 residues. The CDR3 reads CASSSISGGNTGELFF. The CDR3 DNA reads TGTGCCAGCAGTTCGATTAGCGGGGGCAACACCGGGGAGCTGTTTTTT.

The chain carries TRBV7-8 and TRBJ2-3, with 10 bases that match TRBD2. There are 16 residues in the CDR3. Germline values: CDR1 SGHVS, CDR2 FQNEAQ. Unmatched junction bases numbered 12, after V lost 6 bases and J lost 6 bases. The CDR3 nucleotides read TGTGCCAGCAGTTCCGGTACTAGCGGGGAACACGATACGCAGTATTTT. It encodes CASSSGTSGEHDTQYF.

In its sample, this clonotype was seen a few times. In DNA, the CDR3 is TGCAGCGTTGCGCGGGGAACCAATGAGCAGTTCTTC. Translating it yields CSVARGTNEQFF. The chain carries TRBV29-1 and TRBJ2-1; D is possibly TRBD2 (6 bases). The CDR3 totals 12 residues. Trimming took off 4 bases at V and 6 bases at J, with 10 bases between the two ends. Germline V gene data show CDR1 as SQVTM and CDR2 as ANQGSEA.

A few counts support this clonotype. The chain recombines TRBV12-3 or TRBV12-4 with TRBJ2-7; TRBD1 aligns across 7 bases. V was pared by 0 bases and J by 4 bases, with 3 bases of the junction left unmatched. This CDR3 is 14 amino acids long. For the CDR3, the DNA is TGTGCCAGCAGTTTAGCGTCACAGGGGTACGAGCAGTACTTC. It specifies CASSLASQGYEQYF.

The V and J genes are TRBV29-1 and TRBJ2-1; D possibly matches TRBD1 or TRBD2 (6 bases each). Germline V gene sequence: CDR1 SQVTM, CDR2 ANQGSEA. The CDR3 is 12 residues long. V gave up 5 bases and J gave up 9 bases, with 14 bases separating them. The CDR3 DNA reads TGCAGCGTTTCGGAGGGGGGCCTTGAGCAGTTCTTC. Translation: CSVSEGGLEQFF.

This clonotype was observed a few times. V usage is TRBV6-5 and J usage is TRBJ2-7, with a tentative D call TRBD2 (6 bases). Trimming removed 4 bases from V and 1 base from J, with 17 bases in between. Germline loops: CDR1 MNHEY, CDR2 SVGAGI. The CDR3 sequence is 16 residues long. The CDR3: CASSSPGGSPSYEQYF. The CDR3 DNA reads as TGTGCCAGCAGTTCTCCTGGAGGGAGCCCTTCCTACGAGCAGTACTTC.

The rearrangement joins TRBV5-1 to TRBJ1-1; D unresolved. The length of the CDR3 is 14 residues. CDR1 and CDR2 (germline): SGHRS, YFSETQ. Trimming cost V 2 bases and J 5 bases, with 13 bases left between them. The DNA for the CDR3 is TGCGCCAGCAGCTTATTGGGGATGGGGACTGAAGCTTTCTTT. The encoded protein is CASSLLGMGTEAFF.

This chain connects TRBV6-5 to TRBJ2-2, with a weak D call TRBD1 (6 bases). With 0 bases removed from V and 6 bases from J, the gap between germline ends came to 17 bases. CDR1 and CDR2 from the germline V gene are MNHEY and SVGAGI. This CDR3 has 17 amino acids. This chain's CDR3 is CASSYSSQGYGAGELFF. The CDR3, as DNA: TGTGCCAGCAGTTACTCTTCACAGGGATATGGTGCCGGGGAGCTGTTTTTT.

V is TRBV20-1 and J is TRBJ2-1, with 12 bases fitting TRBD2. Looked up from germline, CDR1 is DFQATT and CDR2 is SNEGSKA (reference sequence). V was clipped by 1 base and J by 4 bases; unmatched bases: 2. The CDR3 is 15 amino acids. The DNA of the CDR3 is TGCAGTGCTAGAGGTCTAGCGGGGGGGTACAATGAGCAGTTCTTC. Translation: CSARGLAGGYNEQFF.

This clonotype was observed a handful of times. DNA for the CDR3: TGTGCCAGCAGCTTGGGAACCAAGAGTTTTACCGGGGAGCTGTTTTTT. It is translated as CASSLGTKSFTGELFF. J is TRBJ2-2 and V is TRBV5-6; D is unresolved. The CDR3 extends over 16 amino acids. V lost 0 bases, J lost 5 bases, and 14 bases lay in between. CDR1 and CDR2 (germline): SGHDT, YYEEEE.

This chain joins TRBV18 and TRBJ1-1, with D possibly TRBD1 on 5 matching bases. The V end lost 6 bases, the J end lost 1 base, and 12 bases lay between the germline ends. The CDR3 length is 14 residues. CDR1 is KGHSH and CDR2 is LQKENI in the germline V gene. CDR3 bases: TGTGCCAGCTCCCCGGGGACGTCGAACACTGAAGCTTTCTTT. Its translation: CASSPGTSNTEAFF.

This clonotype was recorded a few times. The J gene is TRBJ2-3, the V gene TRBV7-2, with D perhaps TRBD1 or TRBD2 (6 bases each). Germline CDR1 and CDR2: SGHTA and FQGNSA. This CDR3 is 16 amino acids long. V was shortened by 7 bases and J by 3 bases, with 20 bases between the two germline ends. CDR3 nucleotide sequence: TGTGCCAGCACCGTTGTCGGAGGGGGTCATACAGATACGCAGTATTTT. Its translation is CASTVVGGGHTDTQYF.

This clonotype was recorded many times. The CDR3 here is CASSPLGNEQFF. The CDR3 nucleotides read TGCGCCAGCAGCCCTTTAGGGAATGAGCAGTTCTTC. V and J are TRBV4-1 and TRBJ2-1; unclear D gene. V lost 4 bases to trimming and J lost 7 bases, with 8 bases between them. Germline CDR1 and CDR2: MGHRA and YSYEKL. The CDR3 is made up of 12 amino acids.